Listed below are T cell receptor beta chains from one sample, sequenced in a study of T cell responses to AZD1222 COVID-19 vaccine. This table comes from immunoSEQ multiplex PCR, and its TCRdb copy is limited to in-frame clones, with some not included. This sample has 90,000 to 130,000 clones, with 92% found just once. Specimen: peripheral blood, collected on day 0 of AZD1222 vaccination. The origin of the receptors is an adult in good health. CDR3s include the opening cysteine and the closing phenylalanine or tryptophan. D genes are given only for firm matches. Rows give clone size only sometimes, using once, few, many, or a class for an expanded clone.

V,size,D,J,CDR3,DNA
TRBV5-1,NA,TRBD2,TRBJ2-5,CASSLMGGQETQYF,TGCGCCAGCAGCTTGATGGGGGGGCAAGAGACCCAGTACTTC
TRBV5-8,NA,NA,TRBJ1-6,CASSSGVLSPLHF,TGTGCCAGCAGCTCCGGGGTCCTCTCACCCCTCCACTTT
TRBV5-1,NA,NA,TRBJ2-1,CASSPEYGNEQFF,TGCGCCAGCAGCCCCGAGTACGGGAATGAGCAGTTCTTC
TRBV30,NA,NA,TRBJ1-6,CAWSPQAFSYNSPLHF,TGTGCCTGGAGTCCCCAGGCATTCTCCTATAATTCACCCCTCCACTTT
TRBV10-3,NA,TRBD2,TRBJ2-2,CAISGKRASGTNTGELFF,TGTGCCATCAGTGGTAAGAGAGCTAGCGGGACGAACACCGGGGAGCTGTTTTTT
TRBV27,once,NA,TRBJ2-7,CASSPSSSYEQYF,TGTGCCAGCAGTCCCTCTAGCTCCTACGAGCAGTACTTC
TRBV4-1,NA,NA,TRBJ1-5,CASSQAPTGQPQHF,TGCGCCAGCAGCCAAGCCCCGACCGGGCAGCCCCAGCATTTT
TRBV27,NA,NA,TRBJ2-3,CASSWFREDTQYF,TGTGCCAGCAGTTGGTTCAGGGAAGATACGCAGTATTTT
TRBV7-2,NA,TRBD2,TRBJ2-1,CASSLSSGGVYNEQFF,TGTGCCAGCAGCTTATCTAGCGGGGGGGTCTACAATGAGCAGTTCTTC
TRBV30,NA,NA,TRBJ1-2,CAWRTAYGYTF,TGTGCCTGGAGGACCGCCTATGGCTACACCTTC
TRBV7-2,NA,NA,TRBJ1-3,CASSAHSKIKAVSGNTIYF,TGTGCCAGCAGCGCCCATTCCAAAATAAAAGCAGTCTCTGGAAACACCATATATTTT
TRBV5-1,NA,NA,TRBJ2-1,CASSPGGGSYNEQFF,TGCGCCAGCAGCCCAGGGGGAGGCTCCTACAATGAGCAGTTCTTC
TRBV19,NA,NA,TRBJ1-1,CASRGLSMNTEAFF,TGTGCCAGTAGAGGACTGTCCATGAACACTGAAGCTTTCTTT
TRBV6-5,NA,NA,TRBJ2-1,CASSFGESSYNEQFF,TGTGCCAGCAGTTTTGGAGAGAGCTCCTACAATGAGCAGTTCTTC
TRBV28,NA,NA,TRBJ2-7,CASRLRASSYEQYF,TGTGCCAGCAGGCTCAGGGCTTCGTCCTACGAGCAGTACTTC
TRBV30,NA,TRBD1,TRBJ1-2,CAWWTGRGSDYGYTF,TGTGCCTGGTGGACAGGGCGGGGGTCAGACTATGGCTACACCTTC
TRBV28,NA,NA,TRBJ1-1,CASSTSGMGNTEAFF,TGTGCCAGCAGTACCTCAGGTATGGGGAACACTGAAGCTTTCTTT
TRBV12-3/TRBV12-4,NA,NA,TRBJ1-2,CASSLRVKYGYTF,TGTGCCAGCAGTTTAAGGGTGAAGTATGGCTACACCTTC
TRBV5-1,NA,TRBD1,TRBJ1-1,CASSLQGDTEAFF,TGCGCCAGCAGCTTACAGGGGGACACTGAAGCTTTCTTT
TRBV7-6,NA,TRBD2,TRBJ2-3,CASSGTSGGADTQYF,TGTGCCAGCAGCGGGACTAGCGGGGGGGCAGATACGCAGTATTTT
TRBV7-9,NA,TRBD1,TRBJ2-7,CASSPRSGTGSEQYF,TGTGCCAGCAGCCCAAGATCCGGGACAGGGAGTGAGCAGTACTTC
TRBV28,once,NA,TRBJ1-5,CASSLYRARNQPQHF,TGTGCCAGCAGTTTATACAGGGCGCGGAATCAGCCCCAGCATTTT
TRBV5-1,NA,NA,TRBJ2-2,CASSRSYEGANTGELFF,TGCGCCAGCAGCCGGTCCTACGAGGGCGCGAACACCGGGGAGCTGTTTTTT
TRBV5-6,NA,NA,TRBJ1-2,CASSPTGNYGYTF,TGTGCCAGCAGCCCGACAGGAAACTATGGCTACACCTTC